A selection of T cell receptor beta chains follows, all from one sample in a study of T cells in Graves' hyperthyroidism and ophthalmopathy. TCRdb re-called the multiplex PCR reads through MiXCR, storing one row per CDR3 protein. The data contain under 350,000 distinct CDR3 sequences, over 20% of them singletons. Material: blood. These TCRs come from a woman aged 45-59 years with Graves' hyperthyroidism. The CDR3 runs from the conserved cysteine through the conserved F or W. The order of the fields is CDR3 protein, CDR3 DNA, D gene, J gene, clone size, V gene. D genes are given only for firm matches. Clone size is shown for a subset of rows, as once, few, many or a class of expanded clone.

CASSGQPLSNQPQHF | TGTGCCAGCTCTGGACAGCCCCTAAGCAATCAGCCCCAGCATTTT | - | TRBJ1-5 | - | TRBV28
CASTFYGDSSGTEAFF | TGTGCCAGCACCTTTTACGGTGACAGTTCGGGTACTGAAGCTTTCTTT | - | TRBJ1-1 | few | TRBV5-6
CSASLGNNYGYTF | TGCAGTGCTAGTCTCGGGAATAACTATGGCTACACCTTC | - | TRBJ1-2 | many | TRBV20-1
CASSLDRGSNQPQHF | TGCGCCAGCAGCTTGGACAGGGGTAGCAATCAGCCCCAGCATTTT | TRBD1 | TRBJ1-5 | many | TRBV5-1
CSARALTGADTGELFF | TGCAGTGCTAGAGCCCTCACAGGGGCGGACACCGGGGAGCTGTTTTTT | TRBD1 | TRBJ2-2 | few | TRBV20-1
CASSLNPGQPQHF | TGTGCCAGCAGCTTAAATCCGGGTCAGCCCCAGCATTTT | - | TRBJ1-5 | many | TRBV11-2
CASSLALARGNIQYF | TGTGCCAGCAGTTTAGCCCTTGCCAGGGGGAACATTCAGTACTTC | TRBD1 | TRBJ2-4 | few | TRBV27
CASSFSGGASYEQYF | TGTGCCAGCAGCTTTAGCGGGGGGGCTTCCTACGAGCAGTACTTC | TRBD2 | TRBJ2-7 | - | TRBV11-2
CASSLPGLPNYGYTF | TGTGCCAGCAGCTTACCGGGACTCCCTAACTATGGCTACACCTTC | - | TRBJ1-2 | - | TRBV12-3/TRBV12-4
CASSQAGTGVGYGYTF | TGTGCCAGCAGCCAAGCCGGGACAGGGGTCGGCTATGGCTACACCTTC | TRBD1 | TRBJ1-2 | many | TRBV3-1
CASSGGGEQHTDTQYF | TGTGCCAGCAGCGGAGGTGGGGAACAACACACAGATACGCAGTATTTT | - | TRBJ2-3 | - | TRBV6-1
CASSLKDFYEQYF | TGTGCCAGCAGTTTAAAGGACTTCTACGAGCAGTACTTC | - | TRBJ2-7 | many | TRBV12-3/TRBV12-4
CATQLQTGPDEQYF | TGTGCCACGCAACTCCAGACAGGGCCGGACGAGCAGTACTTC | TRBD1 | TRBJ2-7 | - | TRBV15
CASSPIVINQPQHF | TGCGCCAGCAGCCCGATCGTTATTAATCAGCCCCAGCATTTT | - | TRBJ1-5 | many | TRBV4-1
CASSLVGLEQYF | TGTGCCAGCAGCTTAGTAGGGTTGGAGCAGTACTTC | - | TRBJ2-7 | many | TRBV11-2
CSASPGWGDTQYF | TGCAGTGCTAGCCCAGGGTGGGGGGATACGCAGTATTTT | - | TRBJ2-3 | - | TRBV20-1
CASSLWQLTDTQYF | TGCGCCAGCAGCTTGTGGCAGCTCACAGATACGCAGTATTTT | - | TRBJ2-3 | many | TRBV5-1
CATSESTAPAYNEQFF | TGTGCCACCAGTGAGTCGACAGCCCCGGCCTACAATGAGCAGTTCTTC | - | TRBJ2-1 | many | TRBV24-1
CASSRISWDRDTDTQYF | TGTGCCAGCAGTAGAATCTCGTGGGACAGGGACACAGATACGCAGTATTTT | TRBD1 | TRBJ2-3 | many | TRBV2
CASSLEPANTGELFF | TGTGCCAGCAGCTTAGAGCCTGCCAACACCGGGGAGCTGTTTTTT | - | TRBJ2-2 | few | TRBV7-3
CASSPSGMAATEQFF | TGTGCCAGCAGCCCAAGCGGGATGGCCGCGACAGAGCAGTTCTTC | TRBD2 | TRBJ2-1 | - | TRBV3-1
CASSASRPMNTEAFF | TGTGCCAGCAGTGCAAGCAGACCAATGAACACTGAAGCTTTCTTT | - | TRBJ1-1 | few | TRBV27
CASSWEREGTDTQYF | TGTGCCAGCAGCTGGGAGCGGGAGGGAACAGATACGCAGTATTTT | TRBD2 | TRBJ2-3 | - | TRBV28
CASSGRPGGWGTDTQYF | TGTGCCAGCAGCGGCCGGCCGGGCGGATGGGGCACAGATACGCAGTATTTT | - | TRBJ2-3 | - | TRBV11-2
CSVSKGLAGVNEQFF | TGCAGCGTCAGCAAAGGACTAGCGGGAGTCAATGAGCAGTTCTTC | TRBD2 | TRBJ2-1 | few | TRBV29-1
CASSLGGAGVQPQHF | TGTGCCAGCAGCTTAGGAGGGGCAGGGGTTCAGCCCCAGCATTTT | - | TRBJ1-5 | few | TRBV13
CASSLSGLPQETQYF | TGTGCCAGCAGTTTATCGGGACTCCCCCAAGAGACCCAGTACTTC | - | TRBJ2-5 | - | TRBV6-5
CASSGLNEQFF | TGTGCCAGCAGTGGGTTAAATGAGCAGTTCTTC | - | TRBJ2-1 | many | TRBV2
CASSAISGIRTDTQYF | TGCGCCAGCAGTGCCATTTCAGGGATTCGGACAGATACGCAGTATTTT | - | TRBJ2-3 | few | TRBV10-1
CSARGPRGQTYYEQYF | TGCAGTGCTAGAGGGCCCCGCGGGCAAACCTACTACGAGCAGTACTTC | - | TRBJ2-7 | many | TRBV20-1
CASSFGQRSGELFF | TGTGCCAGCAGCTTTGGACAGCGTAGCGGGGAGCTGTTTTTT | - | TRBJ2-2 | many | TRBV7-8